This T cell receptor (beta chain) is from a study of CD8+CD57+ T cells in acquired aplastic anemia. Across the study: DNA from sorted CD4+ and CD8+ cells averaged roughly 3.4 ug. General study results and limits: About 29 sequences, all CD8+ CDR3, were shared between patients and controls. Statistical testing detected no significant gap in CD8+ Simpson's diversity between patients and controls.

This CDR3 has 15 amino acids. V dropped 4 bases and J dropped 0; count of bases not matched to a gene: 6. Germline-derived CDR1 and CDR2 are SGDLS and YYNGEE. Sequencing involved patients with CD8+CD57+ cell expansion previously shown by flow cytometry. Untreated patients provided the blood samples, with no therapy given before sampling. This clonotype appeared a single time. Its cognate antigen is unknown. The use of genomic DNA as template underpinned the TCR beta VDJ and CDR3 profiling. TCRdb re-derived calls from the reads in MiXCR, one entry per CDR3 protein. The table has roughly 170,000 distinct CDR3 sequences, about 44% seen once.

The origin of this receptor is a human donor with aplastic anemia. Source material: sorted CD4+, CD8+, or CD8+CD57+ T cells (not recorded which) from PBMCs. The chain links TRBV9 to TRBJ2-7, with 8 bases matching TRBD1. The CDR3 sequence is CASSLEGQVSYEQYF. The CDR3 bases are TGTGCCAGCAGCTTGGAGGGACAGGTCTCCTACGAGCAGTACTTC.